This passage covers 14 T cell receptor beta chains from one sample sequenced in a study of blood T cell repertoires in COVID-19. Assay: immunoSEQ multiplex PCR; the TCRdb copy retains only in-frame clones and omits some. The sample contains about 170,000 clones, around 82% of which appear only once. The sequenced sample was peripheral blood. The receptors come from a man between 60 and 75 years old who had recovered from COVID-19.

The CDR3 region is CASSEGANSAYEQYF. The CDR3, as DNA: TGTGCCAGCAGTGAAGGTGCGAACTCCGCCTACGAGCAGTACTTC. The chain is built from TRBV6-1 and TRBJ2-7; no clear D gene. Trimming took 1 base from V and 2 from J, leaving 12 bases between them. This CDR3 comprises 15 residues. Per the germline V gene, CDR1 is MNHNS and CDR2 is SASEGT.

The chain carries TRBV24-1 and TRBJ2-5; 9 positions agree with TRBD1. Looked up from germline, CDR1 is KGHDR and CDR2 is SFDVKD. The CDR3 has 15 residues. The V segment lost 1 base and the J segment 5 bases; nucleotides outside the gene matches: 4. The CDR3 DNA is TGTGCCACCAGTGATTTTGGGACAGGGATCGAGACCCAGTACTTC. It encodes CATSDFGTGIETQYF.

The CDR3: CASSPGNSPLHF. The DNA for the CDR3 is TGTGCCAGCAGTCCAGGAAATTCACCCCTCCACTTT. The rearrangement joins TRBV12-3 or TRBV12-4 to TRBJ1-6; no firm D call. The CDR3 is made up of 12 amino acids. V gave up 5 bases and J gave up 7 bases, with 6 bases separating them.

A single count supports this clone. The chain employs TRBV10-3 and TRBJ1-5; tentatively, D is TRBD1 (5 bases). CDR1 and CDR2 from the germline V gene are ENHRY and SYGVKD. This CDR3 is 16 amino acids long. V gave up 3 bases and J gave up 1 base, with 13 bases separating them. The CDR3, as DNA: TGTGCCATCAGTGATAATAAGGGGCGAAGCAATCAGCCCCAGCATTTT. This translates into CAISDNKGRSNQPQHF.

The chain is built from TRBV5-8 and TRBJ2-7, with D unresolved. Looked up from germline, CDR1 is SGHTS and CDR2 is YDEGEE. The V end lost 3 bases, the J end lost 2 bases, and 3 bases lay between the germline ends. The CDR3 has 11 residues. The CDR3 region has the DNA TGTGCCAGCAGCTCCGCCTACGAGCAGTACTTC. Protein sequence: CASSSAYEQYF.

This clone was recorded a few times. The chain employs TRBV7-9 and TRBJ1-5, with TRBD1 matching 8 bases. The V gene end was trimmed by 2 bases and the J gene end by 4 bases; junction bases not matched to a gene: 7. CDR1 is SEHNR, CDR2 FQNEAQ, per germline (reference sequence). The length of the CDR3 is 16 residues. The CDR3 spells CASSLYRDRNNQPQHF. The CDR3 DNA reads TGTGCCAGCAGCTTATACCGGGACAGGAATAATCAGCCCCAGCATTTT.

Comments on this clone: The junction and the germline gene differ at one end; a read error may be behind it. This chain joins TRBV7-8 and TRBJ2-7; 7 nucleotides agree with TRBD1. CDR1 is SGHVS and CDR2 is FQNEAQ in the germline V gene. The length of the CDR3 is 15 residues. CDR3 nucleotides: TGTGCCAGCAATCGACCCGGGACAGCCGTTAACGAGCCGAGCTTC. Amino acid sequence: CASNRPGTAVNEPSF.

The genes are TRBV4-1 and TRBJ2-7, with 8 bases matching TRBD2. Trimming took 1 base from V and 4 from J; bases not matched to a gene: 6. The CDR3 has 15 residues. Germline loops: CDR1 MGHRA, CDR2 YSYEKL. For the CDR3, the DNA is TGCGCCAGCAGCCAAGCTGCTAGCGGGTTTTACGAGCAGTACTTC. This encodes CASSQAASGFYEQYF.

This rearrangement joins TRBV5-6 to TRBJ1-2, with 7 nucleotides matching TRBD1. V shed 4 bases, J shed 4 bases, and the junction held 4 bases outside the gene matches. The CDR3 runs to 13 residues. CDR1 and CDR2 from the germline V gene are SGHDT and YYEEEE. In DNA form, the CDR3 reads TGTGCCAGCAGCCCCGGACAGGTCTATGGCTACACCTTC. This codes for CASSPGQVYGYTF.

This chain uses TRBV7-6 with TRBJ2-7, with D tentatively TRBD2 (5 bases). The CDR3 is 12 amino acids. The germline V and J ends were trimmed by 2 bases and 5 bases, with 7 bases remaining between them. CDR1 and CDR2 from the germline V gene are SGHVS and FNYEAQ. As DNA, the CDR3 is TGTGCCAGCAGCTTATCGAGGGACGAGCAGTACTTC. Its protein product is CASSLSRDEQYF.

The chain employs TRBV2 and TRBJ1-6, with a possible D match to TRBD1 (5 bases). Germline V lookup: CDR1 SNHLY, CDR2 FYNNEI. The CDR3 length is 16 residues. Trimming removed 1 base from V and 10 bases from J, with 17 bases in between. The CDR3 bases are TGTGCCAGCAGTGAAGTCGGTGGCAGGGTGGGCTCACCCCTCCACTTT. This translates into CASSEVGGRVGSPLHF.

V gene TRBV4-1 combines with J gene TRBJ2-3; 8 bases agree with TRBD2. Germline lookup yields CDR1 MGHRA and CDR2 YSYEKL. The CDR3 loop spans 14 amino acids. The trim removed 3 bases at V and 4 bases at J, leaving 3 bases unmatched. The CDR3 loop is CASSHPGGADTQYF. CDR3 nucleotide sequence: TGCGCCAGCAGCCACCCCGGGGGGGCAGATACGCAGTATTTT.

The gene calls are TRBV27 and TRBJ2-1, with no clear D. The germline gives CDR1 MNHEY, CDR2 SMNVEV (reference sequence). The CDR3 consists of 15 residues. Trimming took 2 bases from V and 2 from J, leaving 10 bases between them. The CDR3 here is CASSLSGPTYNEQFF. In DNA form, the CDR3 reads TGTGCCAGCAGTTTAAGTGGCCCAACCTACAATGAGCAGTTCTTC.

This clone has only one observation. This chain connects TRBV7-6 to TRBJ2-7, with D possibly TRBD2 on 6 matching bases. Germline V gene data show CDR1 as SGHVS and CDR2 as FNYEAQ. Trimming took 5 bases from V and 0 from J, leaving 14 bases between them. The CDR3 has 15 residues. For the CDR3, the DNA is TGTGCCAGCAGCATGGGACTGTCGAGCTCCTACGAGCAGTACTTC. Translation: CASSMGLSSSYEQYF. Using reference TRBV7-6 and TRBJ2-7 for the parts outside the CDR3, the full variable domain is GAGVSQSPRYKVTKRGQDVALRCDPISGHVSLYWYRQALGQGPEFLTYFNYEAQQDKSGLPNDRFSAERPEGSISTLTIQRTEQRDSAMYRCASSMGLSSSYEQYFGPGTRLTVT.